The 14 T cell receptor beta chains reported below all come from one sample, sequenced in a study of T cell changes during pregnancy in multiple sclerosis. Method: immunoSEQ multiplex PCR; TCRdb's copy keeps in-frame clones and lacks some. In the table there are 39,000 or so clones, around 92% of which are singletons. The sample in question was CD8+ T cells from peripheral blood mononuclear cells, obtained after pregnancy. The receptors come from a female donor with multiple sclerosis, enrolled in a pregnancy study.

The rearrangement joins TRBV29-1 to TRBJ2-7; 10 bases map to TRBD1. CDR1 and CDR2 from the germline V gene are SQVTM and ANQGSEA. The CDR3 has 15 amino acids. J lost 5 bases, V lost 5 bases, and 12 bases had no gene match. The CDR3 region has the DNA TGCAGCGTTCAACCTAGACAGGGGGCTGTCGACGAGCAGTACTTC. The encoded protein is CSVQPRQGAVDEQYF.

The gene calls are TRBV7-9 and TRBJ1-1; TRBD1 might be the D (5 bases). Trimming took off 5 bases at V and 0 bases at J, with 13 bases between the two ends. CDR1 is SEHNR, CDR2 FQNEAQ, per germline (reference sequence). The CDR3 contains 15 residues. The CDR3 nucleotides are TGTGCCAGCAGCACACCGACAGCTGTGAACACTGAAGCTTTCTTT. Encoded protein: CASSTPTAVNTEAFF.

The chain has TRBV27 and TRBJ1-2, with 8 nucleotides matching TRBD1. Trimming at V came to 2 bases and at J to 6 bases, leaving 8 bases not matched to a gene. Looked up from germline, CDR1 is MNHEY and CDR2 is SMNVEV (reference sequence). The CDR3 contains 15 residues. The CDR3: CASSLLGQGRDGYTF. The CDR3 nucleotides are TGTGCCAGCAGTTTACTTGGACAGGGAAGAGATGGCTACACCTTC.

V is TRBV6-4 and J is TRBJ1-3, with D tentatively TRBD1 (6 bases). This CDR3 region has 16 residues. CDR1 MRHNA and CDR2 SNTAGT come from the germline V gene. With 7 bases removed from V and 2 bases from J, the gap between germline ends came to 18 bases. CDR3 DNA sequence: TGTGCCAGCAAACGGGACACCCAGAAGGCTGGAAACACCATATATTTT. Its protein is CASKRDTQKAGNTIYF.

The chain has TRBV9 and TRBJ2-7, with 9 bases that match TRBD1. Germline V lookup: CDR1 SGDLS, CDR2 YYNGEE. The CDR3 totals 14 residues. The trim removed 3 bases at V and 7 bases at J, leaving 8 bases unmatched. CDR3 residues: CASSAGTGMGEQYF. The CDR3 DNA reads TGTGCCAGCAGCGCCGGGACAGGGATGGGGGAGCAGTACTTC.

The rearrangement uses TRBV5-1 and TRBJ2-3, with 9 bases aligning to TRBD1. The CDR3 is 17 amino acids. Germline V gene data show CDR1 as SGHRS and CDR2 as YFSETQ. Trimming at V came to 0 bases and at J to 2 bases, leaving 7 bases not matched to a gene. Here the CDR3 reads CASSLALGQGYTDTQYF. The CDR3 DNA is TGCGCCAGCAGCTTGGCCCTGGGACAGGGATACACAGATACGCAGTATTTT.

The rearrangement joins TRBV9 to TRBJ2-2; 9 positions agree with TRBD1. V shed 3 bases and J 5 bases; nucleotides not matched to a gene: 8. Germline loops: CDR1 SGDLS, CDR2 YYNGEE. The CDR3 is 16 residues long. In nucleotides, the CDR3 is TGTGCCAGCAGCGGCCACACAGGGGGCGGTACCGGGGAGCTGTTTTTT. It yields the protein CASSGHTGGGTGELFF.

Here the CDR3 DNA reads TGTGCCAGCAGTAAAACAGGGGGTTACAATCAGCCCCAGCATTTT. It encodes CASSKTGGYNQPQHF. The chain joins TRBV6-5 to TRBJ1-5; 8 positions match TRBD1. The CDR3 consists of 15 residues. Germline V CDR1 and CDR2: MNHEY, SVGAGI. Trimming cost V 5 bases and J 3 bases; bases outside gene matches: 6.

This chain joins TRBV2 and TRBJ2-7; D is possibly TRBD2 (6 bases). Germline V CDR1 and CDR2: SNHLY, FYNNEI. Trimming shortened V by 2 bases and J by 0 bases, and 11 bases separated the two germline ends. The CDR3 loop spans 15 amino acids. The CDR3: CASSESSASSYEQYF. CDR3 DNA: TGTGCCAGCAGTGAATCTAGCGCGAGCTCCTACGAGCAGTACTTC.

The table lists this clone with many counts. CDR3 region: CASSQDRGGADTQYF. The CDR3 region has the DNA TGTGCCAGCAGCCAGGACAGGGGCGGCGCAGATACGCAGTATTTT. V is TRBV7-3 and J is TRBJ2-3; 9 bases match TRBD1. CDR1 and CDR2 from the germline V gene are SGHTA and FQGTGA. V shed 5 bases and J 4 bases; nucleotides not matched to a gene: 7. This CDR3 is 15 amino acids long. The whole variable domain, remainder taken from reference TRBV7-3 and TRBJ2-3, is GAGVSQTPSNKVTEKGKYVELRCDPISGHTALYWYRQSLGQGPEFLIYFQGTGAADDSGLPNDRFFAVRPEGSVSTLKIQRTERGDSAVYLCASSQDRGGADTQYFGPGTRLTVL.

The DNA for the CDR3 is TGTGCCAGCTCACCGACTTGGGGGACAGGGGCCCCCAATGAGCAGTTCTTC. Translation: CASSPTWGTGAPNEQFF. The chain couples TRBV18 to TRBJ2-1, with TRBD1 identical over 10 bases. Looked up from germline, CDR1 is KGHSH and CDR2 is LQKENI. Trimming removed 3 bases from V and 6 bases from J; junction bases left unmatched: 11. The CDR3 covers 17 residues. Looking up the rest from reference TRBV18 and TRBJ2-1 gives the full variable domain: NAGVMQNPRHLVRRRGQEARLRCSPMKGHSHVYWYRQLPEEGLKFMVYLQKENIIDESGMPKERFSAEFPKEGPSILRIQQVVRGDSAAYFCASSPTWGTGAPNEQFFGPGTRLTVL.

The rearrangement joins TRBV9 to TRBJ2-1; D gene uncertain. CDR1 and CDR2 from the germline V gene are SGDLS and YYNGEE. The CDR3 consists of 14 residues. Trimming pared 0 bases from V and 7 bases from J, leaving 11 bases between. CDR3 nucleotides: TGTGCCAGCAGCGTAGGTGGTTTACAAAATGAGCAGTTCTTC. This encodes CASSVGGLQNEQFF.

The V call is TRBV5-1, the J call TRBJ1-5, with D tentatively TRBD1 (6 bases). The CDR3 covers 14 residues. V lost 4 bases, J lost 3 bases, and 11 bases lay in between. CDR1 and CDR2 (germline): SGHRS, YFSETQ. In DNA, the CDR3 is TGCGCCAGCAGCACCGGACAGTCCAATCAGCCCCAGCATTTT. The encoded protein is CASSTGQSNQPQHF.

This sequence joins TRBV7-3 and TRBJ2-1; 10 bases align to TRBD1. CDR3 length: 16 amino acids. V was pared by 5 bases and J by 7 bases, with 11 bases of the junction left unmatched. Germline lookup yields CDR1 SGHTA and CDR2 FQGTGA. The CDR3 spells CASSAAPGTGENEQFF. DNA for the CDR3: TGTGCCAGCAGCGCGGCGCCCGGGACAGGGGAGAATGAGCAGTTCTTC.